These 6 T cell receptor beta chains originate from one sample sequenced in a study of post-analysis software for immune sequencing data. Unique molecular identifiers were present in the TCR beta cDNA libraries. TCRdb recomputed calls from the PCR reads with MiXCR, one row per CDR3 protein. The sample consists of some 690,000 distinct CDR3 sequences, 25% to 30% of them appearing once. Their recognized antigens are unknown. Study findings and constraints: In patients, TRBV5-6, TRBV5-1 and TRBV20-1 belonged to five TRBV segments found more frequently than in controls.

Sequenced material: blood. The source is a girl between 10 and 17 years old with multiple sclerosis.

This clonotype was seen ten or more times. The chain employs TRBV7-9 and TRBJ1-2, with 7 bases lining up with TRBD1. Germline CDR1 and CDR2: SEHNR and FQNEAQ (reference sequence). With V trimmed by 3 bases and J by 7 bases, 11 bases remained unmatched. CDR3 size: 15 residues. The DNA for the CDR3 is TGTGCCAGCAGCTTCGGCCTAGGGGGCTTTGGTGGCTACACCTTC. Protein: CASSFGLGGFGGYTF. The full variable domain, completed using reference TRBV7-9 and TRBJ1-2, is DTGVSQNPRHKITKRGQNVTFRCDPISEHNRLYWYRQTLGQGPEFLTYFQNEAQLEKSRLLSDRFSAERPKGSFSTLEIQRTEQGDSAMYLCASSFGLGGFGGYTFGSGTRLTVV.

The V and J genes are TRBV12-3 or TRBV12-4 and TRBJ1-1; TRBD1 might be the D (5 bases). The CDR3 covers 15 residues. With 4 bases removed from V and 1 base from J, the gap between germline ends came to 13 bases. Here the CDR3 DNA reads TGTGCCAGCAGTTCAAAGGGACGGGGGAACACTGAAGCTTTCTTT. It is translated as CASSSKGRGNTEAFF.

This clonotype came up a few times. V usage is TRBV12-3 or TRBV12-4 and J usage is TRBJ1-1, with D perhaps matching TRBD1 (5 bases). Trimming left V 8 bases short and J 5 bases short, with 21 bases between. The CDR3 contains 15 residues. The CDR3 is CASDPGSRGRTEAFF. DNA of the CDR3: TGTGCCAGCGACCCCGGGTCTAGGGGTCGGACTGAAGCTTTCTTT.

This clonotype has a handful of counts. V usage is TRBV29-1 and J usage is TRBJ2-7; a weak D match, TRBD2 (6 bases). The CDR3 loop spans 10 amino acids. The germline V gene has CDR1 SQVTM and CDR2 ANQGSEA. Trimming took 5 bases from V and 12 from J, leaving 14 bases between them. The CDR3 protein is CSVYRDFWYF. In nucleotides, the CDR3 is TGCAGCGTTTACCGGGACTTTTGGTACTTC.

Many counts were recorded for this clonotype. The chain is built from TRBV28 and TRBJ2-3; D may match TRBD1 or TRBD2 (5 bases each). Trimming removed 4 bases at V and 6 bases at J, with 5 bases between. Germline V CDR1 and CDR2: MDHEN, SYDVKM. The CDR3 consists of 11 residues. CDR3 sequence (DNA): TGTGCCAGCAGTTGGGGGGATACGCAGTATTTT. Its protein is CASSWGDTQYF.

V is TRBV20-1 and J is TRBJ2-5, with 10 bases matching TRBD1. CDR3 size: 12 residues. The germline V gene encodes CDR1 DFQATT and CDR2 SNEGSKA (reference sequence). Trimming took 5 bases from V and 9 from J; bases not matched to a gene: 6. Written as DNA, the CDR3 is TGCAGTGCTTCGGACAGGGGGACGTCCCAGTACTTC. Translation: CSASDRGTSQYF.